This T cell receptor beta chain was identified in a study of cytomegalovirus exposure and HLA in healthy donors. Here immunoSEQ multiplex PCR was the method, and the copy in TCRdb shows in-frame clones only, minus some. The table includes more than 85,000 clones, roughly 94% detected once. Germline CDR1 is PRHDT and CDR2 is FYEKMQ (reference sequence). V lost 4 bases to trimming and J lost 5 bases; unmatched junction nucleotides: 11. The CDR3 totals 16 residues. The clonotype was recovered from a woman aged 18 to 35 in good health and CMV-seronegative. The chain carries TRBV13 and TRBJ2-5; 9 nucleotides line up with TRBD1. The sequenced sample was PBMCs. CDR3 amino acids: CASSYRTGVGLETQYF. The CDR3 region has the DNA TGTGCCAGCAGCTACCGGACAGGGGTGGGTTTGGAGACCCAGTACTTC.